A selection of T cell receptor beta chains follows, all from one sample in a study. TCRdb used MiXCR to reprocess the 5' RACE reads, holding one entry per CDR3 protein. Of some 8,000 distinct CDR3 sequences in the sample, around half were seen once. Sequencing used memory CD4+ T cells sorted from a lymph node. The origin of the receptors is a female donor with breast cancer. Each CDR3 is given with its conserved first and last residue. Fields, in order: CDR3 protein, CDR3 DNA, D gene, clone size, V gene, J gene. The D gene is left open where the match is weak. Part of the rows lack a size; the others show once, few, many or a class for expanded clones.

CASRSPGQGHSPLHF,TGTGCCAGCAGGTCCCCGGGACAGGGGCATTCACCCCTCCACTTT,TRBD1,.,TRBV11-2,TRBJ1-6
CASSVGDRGAASEQFF,TGTGCCAGCAGCGTTGGGGACAGGGGGGCCGCAAGTGAGCAGTTCTTC,TRBD1,few,TRBV9,TRBJ2-1
CAIRDRLSNQPQHF,TGTGCCATCAGAGACCGTCTTAGCAATCAGCCCCAGCATTTT,.,.,TRBV10-3,TRBJ1-5
CSVAGVANEQFF,TGCAGCGTTGCCGGGGTGGCCAATGAGCAGTTCTTC,.,few,TRBV29-1,TRBJ2-1
CSARDWTGEYGYTF,TGCAGTGCTAGAGATTGGACAGGGGAATACGGCTACACCTTC,TRBD1,.,TRBV20-1,TRBJ1-2
CASSYGAGTTNEKLFF,TGTGCCAGCAGTTACGGGGCAGGGACAACTAATGAAAAACTGTTTTTT,.,few,TRBV6-5,TRBJ1-4
CASSGTPYNEQFF,TGTGCCAGCAGTGGGACACCCTACAATGAGCAGTTCTTC,.,.,TRBV12-3/TRBV12-4,TRBJ2-1
CASGRDGYSGKLFF,TGTGCCAGCGGAAGGGATGGTTACTCCGGGAAGCTGTTTTTT,.,once,TRBV6-5,TRBJ2-2
CASSATPNGLSTDTQYF,TGTGCCAGCAGCGCGACCCCGAACGGGCTTAGCACAGATACGCAGTATTTT,.,few,TRBV6-1,TRBJ2-3
CASTQGRGSTNEKLFF,TGTGCCAGCACCCAGGGAAGGGGAAGCACTAATGAAAAACTGTTTTTT,.,.,TRBV7-8,TRBJ1-4
CASCLTSGSEAFF,TGTGCCAGCTGCTTGACTTCCGGGTCTGAAGCTTTCTTT,.,few,TRBV12-3/TRBV12-4,TRBJ1-1
CASSPPGGIRETQYF,TGTGCCAGCAGCCCCCCGGGGGGGATTAGGGAGACCCAGTACTTC,TRBD2,.,TRBV7-2,TRBJ2-5
CASRRGTQNNYEQYF,TGTGCCAGCAGACGTGGGACACAGAATAACTACGAGCAGTACTTC,.,.,TRBV27,TRBJ2-7
CSVTTGSGYTF,TGCAGCGTGACCACAGGGAGTGGCTACACCTTC,.,medium-sized,TRBV29-1,TRBJ1-2
CASSPGTALGESGYTF,TGTGCCAGCAGCCCCGGGACAGCACTGGGGGAGAGCGGCTACACCTTC,TRBD1,once,TRBV12-3/TRBV12-4,TRBJ1-2
CAIKVIEERAAETQYF,TGTGCCATCAAGGTGATCGAAGAACGGGCGGCAGAGACCCAGTACTTC,.,few,TRBV10-3,TRBJ2-5
CSALRTTSYEQYF,TGCAGTGCTCTTCGGACTACCTCCTACGAGCAGTACTTC,.,.,TRBV20-1,TRBJ2-7
CASSLGRLDTEAFF,TGCGCCAGCAGCTTGGGCAGACTGGACACTGAAGCTTTCTTT,.,.,TRBV5-1,TRBJ1-1
CASSLGTGGEQFF,TGTGCCAGCAGCCTTGGGACGGGAGGTGAGCAGTTCTTC,TRBD2,few,TRBV7-2,TRBJ2-1
CSAPGKLTYEQYF,TGCAGTGCTCCCGGGAAGTTGACCTACGAGCAGTACTTC,.,.,TRBV20-1,TRBJ2-7
CSATLSNRGGETQYF,TGCAGTGCTACCCTCTCTAACAGGGGAGGGGAGACCCAGTACTTC,.,.,TRBV20-1,TRBJ2-5
CASSHPYTEAFF,TGCGCCAGCAGCCATCCCTACACTGAAGCTTTCTTT,.,.,TRBV4-1,TRBJ1-1
CSAREKGLGNTIYF,TGCAGTGCTAGAGAAAAGGGGCTAGGAAACACCATATATTTT,.,.,TRBV20-1,TRBJ1-3
CASSQDGGSGNTIYF,TGTGCCAGCAGCCAAGATGGGGGCTCAGGAAACACCATATATTTT,.,.,TRBV4-2,TRBJ1-3
CASSREGAGDQPQHF,TGCGCCAGCAGCCGCGAGGGGGCAGGGGATCAGCCCCAGCATTTT,TRBD1,few,TRBV4-1,TRBJ1-5
CASSLVNQPQHF,TGTGCCAGCAGTTTAGTCAATCAGCCCCAGCATTTT,.,few,TRBV12-3/TRBV12-4,TRBJ1-5
CASSFGGTTQYF,TGTGCCAGCAGTTTCGGCGGGACGACCCAGTACTTC,.,.,TRBV12-3/TRBV12-4,TRBJ2-5
CASSLVGQGLGVQYF,TGTGCCAGCAGCTTAGTTGGACAGGGCCTAGGCGTTCAGTACTTC,TRBD1,.,TRBV7-2,TRBJ2-4
CASSPRDRGPYSNQPQHF,TGTGCCAGCAGCCCCCGGGACAGGGGACCTTATAGCAATCAGCCCCAGCATTTT,TRBD1,few,TRBV7-8,TRBJ1-5
CASSPADYLNEQFF,TGTGCCAGCAGTCCCGCGGACTACCTCAATGAGCAGTTCTTC,.,.,TRBV28,TRBJ2-1
CASSQVPLAGAQFF,TGCGCCAGCAGCCAAGTTCCCCTAGCGGGAGCTCAATTCTTC,TRBD2,.,TRBV4-1,TRBJ2-1
CASSRGQGDTEAFF,TGTGCCAGCTCGCGGGGACAGGGGGACACTGAAGCTTTCTTT,TRBD1,.,TRBV18,TRBJ1-1
CASRSGGDTQYF,TGTGCCAGCAGGTCCGGAGGGGATACGCAGTATTTT,.,large,TRBV6-5,TRBJ2-3
CASSSPRPSSTYGYTF,TGTGCCAGCAGTTCCCCTAGACCGTCAAGCACCTATGGCTACACCTTC,.,few,TRBV6-2/TRBV6-3,TRBJ1-2
CATSRGLAGGNSYNEQFF,TGTGCCACCAGCAGGGGACTAGCGGGAGGGAACTCCTACAATGAGCAGTTCTTC,TRBD2,.,TRBV15,TRBJ2-1
CSAREPSGRPTNEKLFF,TGCAGTGCTAGAGAACCCTCAGGCAGGCCAACTAATGAAAAACTGTTTTTT,.,.,TRBV20-1,TRBJ1-4
CASSCPPGDDSCNQETQYF,TGTGCCAGCAGTTGCCCACCCGGAGATGATAGTTGCAACCAAGAGACCCAGTACTTC,.,.,TRBV6-6,TRBJ2-5
CASKGGLDEQYF,TGTGCCAGCAAGGGAGGTTTAGACGAGCAGTACTTC,.,few,TRBV6-1,TRBJ2-7
CASSQDRGGAEQFF,TGCGCCAGCAGCCAAGATCGGGGTGGGGCTGAGCAGTTCTTC,.,.,TRBV4-3,TRBJ2-1
CASSLGAQETQYF,TGTGCCAGCAGCCTGGGCGCGCAAGAGACCCAGTACTTC,.,.,TRBV11-2,TRBJ2-5
CGVVTDGYEQYF,TGCGGCGTTGTAACGGACGGGTACGAGCAGTACTTC,.,.,TRBV29-1,TRBJ2-7
CASSLSLATKYF,TGTGCCAGCAGTCTCTCCCTAGCGACTAAGTACTTC,.,.,TRBV28,TRBJ2-7
CASSFLRDTRRDEKLFF,TGTGCCAGCAGTTTCCTTCGGGACACAAGGCGGGATGAAAAACTGTTTTTT,.,.,TRBV28,TRBJ1-4
CSASAGANTEAFF,TGCAGTGCTAGCGCGGGGGCCAACACTGAAGCTTTCTTT,.,few,TRBV20-1,TRBJ1-1
CASNLKGGGYTF,TGTGCCAGCAATCTAAAGGGGGGCGGCTACACCTTC,.,.,TRBV12-3/TRBV12-4,TRBJ1-2
CAISDGETQYF,TGTGCCATCAGTGACGGGGAGACCCAGTACTTC,.,.,TRBV10-3,TRBJ2-5